One sample yielded the 11 T cell receptor beta chains listed below, sequenced in a study of T cell responses to AZD1222 COVID-19 vaccine. Sequenced by immunoSEQ multiplex PCR; TCRdb stores in-frame clones only, minus some. The table records 140,000 to 150,000 clones, around 93% of them present only once. The source material was peripheral blood, sampled on day 0 of AZD1222 vaccination. The receptor source for this set is an adult in good health.

The chain carries TRBV19 and TRBJ1-1; weak D call: TRBD1 (5 bases). The V gene lost 2 bases and the J gene lost 1 base, with 5 bases spanning the gap. The CDR3 has 13 amino acids. The germline V gene has CDR1 LNHDA and CDR2 SQIVND (reference sequence). The CDR3 spells CASSIQGNTEAFF. Here the CDR3 DNA reads TGTGCCAGTAGTATACAGGGGAACACTGAAGCTTTCTTT. The full variable domain, rest sourced from reference TRBV19 and TRBJ1-1, is DGGITQSPKYLFRKEGQNVTLSCEQNLNHDAMYWYRQDPGQGLRLIYYSQIVNDFQKGDIAEGYSVSREKKESFPLTVTSAQKNPTAFYLCASSIQGNTEAFFGQGTRLTVV.

CDR3 DNA: TGCGCCAGCAGAAGACAGGGGGCAATCACTGAAGCTTTCTTT. Its translation: CASRRQGAITEAFF. The chain is built from TRBV5-1 and TRBJ1-1; TRBD1 agrees at 10 bases. Trimming at V came to 5 bases and at J to 4 bases, leaving 5 bases not matched to a gene. Germline CDR1 SGHRS, CDR2 YFSETQ. This CDR3 region has 14 residues.

This chain uses TRBV19 with TRBJ2-3, with 8 positions matching TRBD1. Trimming removed 5 bases from V and 2 bases from J; junction bases left unmatched: 6. CDR1 LNHDA and CDR2 SQIVND come from the germline V gene (reference sequence). The CDR3 is made up of 15 amino acids. For the CDR3, the DNA is TGTGCCAGTAGTCTGGACAGGGAGATCACAGATACGCAGTATTTT. Translating it yields CASSLDREITDTQYF.

V and J are TRBV7-3 and TRBJ2-2; the D is unclear. Deletions cut 6 bases from V and 7 bases from J, with 9 bases between. This CDR3 has 12 amino acids. CDR1 SGHTA and CDR2 FQGTGA come from the germline V gene. The CDR3: CASRPVGGELFF. The CDR3 DNA sequence: TGTGCCAGCAGACCGGTGGGCGGGGAGCTGTTTTTT.

The V call is TRBV19, the J call TRBJ2-1; 10 nucleotides line up with TRBD1. V was clipped by 9 bases and J by 6 bases; unmatched bases: 5. The CDR3 length is 13 residues. The germline V gene has CDR1 LNHDA and CDR2 SQIVND (reference sequence). As DNA, the CDR3 is TGTGCCAGCAGAGGGACAGGGGTCAATGAGCAGTTCTTC. This translates into CASRGTGVNEQFF.

The V call is TRBV9, the J call TRBJ1-2, with a possible D match to TRBD1 (6 bases). The germline V gene has CDR1 SGDLS and CDR2 YYNGEE. Trimming removed 3 bases at V and 5 bases at J, with 8 bases between. The CDR3 has 12 amino acids. In DNA, the CDR3 is TGTGCCAGCAGCGCACAGGGTTATGGCTACACCTTC. Amino acids: CASSAQGYGYTF.

This sequence joins TRBV3-1 (or the pseudogene TRBV3-2) and TRBJ2-1; 7 bases map to TRBD1. The ends lost 4 bases at V and 1 base at J; junction bases unmatched: 13. There are 18 residues in the CDR3. Germline CDR1 reads LGHDT; CDR2 reads YNNKEL (reference sequence). This CDR3 reads CASSLQGEGERSYNEQFF. The DNA of the CDR3 is TGTGCCAGCAGCCTTCAGGGGGAAGGGGAAAGGTCCTACAATGAGCAGTTCTTC.

This clone occurred once. Within the sample, other DNA sequences also encode this same CDR3. The chain couples TRBV7-9 to TRBJ2-1, with 11 bases aligning to TRBD2. Germline lookup yields CDR1 SEHNR and CDR2 FQNEAQ (reference sequence). This CDR3 has 16 residues. V dropped 0 bases and J dropped 4; count of bases not matched to a gene: 2. CDR3 coding DNA: TGTGCCAGCAGCTTAGCACTAGCGGGGGAGTACAATGAGCAGTTCTTC. Its protein product is CASSLALAGEYNEQFF.

In nucleotides, the CDR3 is TGTGCCAGCTCGCCAGCTCCAGGGGGTTTGGGCAATTCACCCCTCCACTTT. This codes for CASSPAPGGLGNSPLHF. The chain links TRBV18 to TRBJ1-6; 7 bases match TRBD1. Germline V lookup: CDR1 KGHSH, CDR2 LQKENI. The CDR3 length is 17 residues. With 6 bases clipped from V and 7 bases from J, the junction kept 15 bases outside the gene matches.

V and J are TRBV5-8 and TRBJ1-1; D unresolved. The CDR3 totals 12 residues. The germline V gene has CDR1 SGHTS and CDR2 YDEGEE. Trimming cost V 5 bases and J 12 bases, with 17 bases left between them. The CDR3 region has the DNA TGTGCCAGCAGTTCGCCGGGAGCCATCCCTTTCTTT. Its translation is CASSSPGAIPFF. Supplemented by reference TRBV5-8 and TRBJ1-1, the full variable domain reads EAGVTQSPTHLIKTRGQQATLRCSPISGHTSVYWYQQALGLGLQFLLWYDEGEERNRGNFPPRFSGRQFPNYSSELNVNALELEDSALYLCASSSPGAIPFFGQGTRLTVV.

The genes are TRBV6-1 and TRBJ2-1, with TRBD2 matching 10 bases. From germline, CDR1 is MNHNS and CDR2 SASEGT. The CDR3 totals 18 residues. V was pared by 1 base and J by 3 bases, with 9 bases of the junction left unmatched. The CDR3 is CASSEVLGGTSDYNEQFF. In DNA, the CDR3 is TGTGCCAGCAGTGAAGTCCTCGGAGGGACTAGCGACTACAATGAGCAGTTCTTC.